This TCR beta chain emerged from a study of regulatory T cells in long-lasting Graves disease. Study-level results: With persistent disease, TRBV28, TRBJ1-2 and TRBJ2-5 were the favored segments. Results may be inaccurate due to the small sample size. Persistent patients shared more public clonotypes (around 2,500) than new patients (more than 900).

V lost 5 bases, J lost 4 bases, and 10 bases stayed unmatched. Germline V CDR1 and CDR2: SGHNT, YENEEA. This CDR3 contains 17 residues. The time point is: persistent/refractory GD, antithyroid drugs over 5 years with positive TRAb. RNA from PBMCs was the source of the TCR library. Enrollment of patients was through an endocrinology department in Xi'an, China. With iRepertoire HTBI primers and Arm-PCR of CDR3 regions, TCR beta libraries were built. Each CDR3 protein is one row after TCRdb ran MiXCR on the multiplex PCR reads. The sample includes roughly 470,000 distinct CDR3 sequences, less than 25% of them seen just once. The table lists this clonotype with many counts. The antigen is undetermined.

The sequencing here drew on peripheral blood mononuclear cells (PBMCs), taken when the disease was refractory, from a patient treated with antithyroid drugs. The sequence was collected from a female donor with Graves disease. V gene TRBV11-3 combines with J gene TRBJ2-2; 10 positions agree with TRBD1. The DNA for the CDR3 is TGTGCCAGCAGCCCGGGACAGGGGAGTTCCGCCACCGGGGAGCTGTTTTTT. Translation gives CASSPGQGSSATGELFF.